The clone carrying this T cell receptor beta chain was detected once. Its target is not known. CDR1 is MGHRA, CDR2 YSYEKL, per germline. Trimming removed 0 bases at V and 4 bases at J, with 13 bases between. This CDR3 is 15 amino acids long. The sample comes from a study of cytotoxic CD8 clonotypes in ibrutinib-treated CLL. General study results and limits: Sampling of sustained-remission and progressing patients occurred at differing times. Once treatment began, public clonotypes, which were uncommon, contracted or stayed stable.

Deep sequencing aimed at 1 in 200,000 to 1 in 1 million T cells' resolution. This table comes from immunoSEQ multiplex PCR, and its TCRdb copy is limited to in-frame clones, with some not included. This sample yields over 130,000 clones, of which more than 75% are seen a single time; less than 8.5% belongs to the top ten. This chain links TRBV4-1 with TRBJ2-7; D may be TRBD2 (6 bases). The origin of this receptor is a human donor with chronic lymphocytic leukemia. The material sequenced was PBMCs, taken after 36 months of ibrutinib treatment. CDR3 residues: CASSQERGTEYEQYF. CDR3 DNA: TGCGCCAGCAGCCAAGAGCGCGGGACCGAGTACGAGCAGTACTTC.